This T cell receptor (beta chain) derives from a study of blood T cell repertoires in COVID-19. Trimming removed 0 bases at V and 5 bases at J, with 9 bases between. CDR3 size: 14 residues. Germline CDR1 SGDLS, CDR2 YYNGEE. Sequencing used immunoSEQ multiplex PCR; TCRdb keeps in-frame clones, though not all of them. The sample consists of around 370,000 clones, approximately 90% of them appearing once. The chain recombines TRBV9 with TRBJ2-1, with D possibly being TRBD2 (6 bases). This clonotype was sampled from a woman between 18 and 29 years old who had recovered from COVID-19. The sequenced sample consisted of peripheral blood. CDR3 amino acids: CASSVGGGNNEQFF. The CDR3 DNA reads TGTGCCAGCAGCGTAGGGGGCGGGAACAATGAGCAGTTCTTC.